This is a list of T cell receptor beta chains from one sample in a study of T cells in Graves' hyperthyroidism and ophthalmopathy. Via MiXCR, TCRdb re-called the multiplex PCR reads, giving one row per CDR3 protein. The data hold about 53,000 distinct CDR3 sequences, with around half observed a single time. Source material: blood. The receptors were gathered from a woman in her twenties or thirties with Graves' ophthalmopathy. Both conserved end residues are trimmed from each CDR3. Clone size is not always given. Where it is, it says once, few, many or a class for expanded clones.

v_gene	len	abundance	CDR3aa
TRBV5-1	11	many	ASSNDRTYEQY
TRBV9	15	many	ASSVVPQDSGGETQY
TRBV28	13	many	ASSLVLAGVYEQY
TRBV7-3	12	.	ASSGGTGSFEAF
TRBV5-8	14	many	ASSLDRGGAAGELF
TRBV19	14	once	ASRGQGMSSYNEQF
TRBV5-1	13	.	ASSVVLADSYEQY
TRBV9	14	many	ASSVAGGGSLDTQY
TRBV28	10	many	ASSLFRAEQY
TRBV2	12	.	ASNAVSTNEKLF
TRBV5-1	13	many	ASSLRQGPNEKLF
TRBV9	12	.	ASSPRRVSYEQY
TRBV15	13	.	ATSRDNRGTYGYT
TRBV7-2	12	once	ASSFLGRAREQY
TRBV27	13	many	ASSFGGSYNSPLH
TRBV4-2	13	many	ASSQGVGGAYEQY
TRBV5-4	14	.	ASSAGTVYTNTEAF
TRBV6-5	12	.	ASSRDLTAGELF
TRBV2	11	.	ASTGLAVNEQF
TRBV6-5	16	many	ASSYASGTSGRSYEQY
TRBV13	14	.	ASHFRTEPPSYEQH
TRBV7-2	13	.	ASSLLAGVLREQY
TRBV20-1	12	many	SARVSGSSPEQF
TRBV28	13	many	ASSSDREANEKLF
TRBV7-7	13	many	ASSLGTRRGDTQY
TRBV2	12	many	ARRVAEGTDTQY
TRBV20-1	12	many	SAPRQGLKNIQY
TRBV14	13	.	ASSQLGQSGHEQF
TRBV6-1	15	many	ASSETGTSGRWETQY
TRBV29-1	12	.	SAAIPGRDTEAF
TRBV6-1	11	many	ASSELGNQPQH
TRBV29-1	13	.	SSDWTSIGTGELF
TRBV9	9	few	ASSQDREQY
TRBV6-5	14	many	ASSSHRAEGANVLT
TRBV2	10	few	ASNPATNEQF
TRBV19	13	many	ASSAQRQAPNTQY
TRBV7-8	11	many	ASSSSYAGELF
TRBV5-1	14	.	ASSQDRGRSDTEAF
TRBV20-1	12	.	SARVSGGGNTIC
TRBV5-5	14	many	ASSLEAALGLQPQH
TRBV28	13	many	ASSKPGTAYNEQF
TRBV19	10	.	ASCISGDTQY
TRBV27	12	.	ASSLDRVNTEAF
TRBV10-3	8	.	ATPGMDQY